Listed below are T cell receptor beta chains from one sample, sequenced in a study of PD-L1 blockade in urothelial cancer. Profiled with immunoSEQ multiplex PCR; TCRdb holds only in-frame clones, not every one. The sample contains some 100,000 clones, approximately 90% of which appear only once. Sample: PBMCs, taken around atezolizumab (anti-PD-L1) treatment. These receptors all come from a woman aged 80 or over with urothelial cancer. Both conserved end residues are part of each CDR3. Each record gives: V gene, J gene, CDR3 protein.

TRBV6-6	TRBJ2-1	CASRSDRDNEQFF
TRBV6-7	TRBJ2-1	CASSYSQGDEQFF
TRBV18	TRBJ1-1	CASSRGTVTEAFF
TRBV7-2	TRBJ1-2	CASSLEAGGYTF
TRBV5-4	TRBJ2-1	CASSSRRDQIEQFF
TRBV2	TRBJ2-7	CASSGGQGREQYF
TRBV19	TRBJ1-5	CASSIPGGTGRLPQHF
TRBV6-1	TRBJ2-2	CASTRTGNTGELFF
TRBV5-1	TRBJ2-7	CASNTAGDTSYEQYF
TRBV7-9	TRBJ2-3	CASSLGTSTDTQYF
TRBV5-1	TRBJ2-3	CASSLSSGNTDTQYF
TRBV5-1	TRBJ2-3	CASSLGQGADTQYF
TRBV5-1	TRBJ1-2	CASTYAGANGYTF
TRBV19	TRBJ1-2	CASSMWRQIYGYTF
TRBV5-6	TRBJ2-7	CASSFGTGRSYEQYF
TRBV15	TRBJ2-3	CATSREAGGRGDTQYF
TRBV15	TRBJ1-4	CATSGKDRGREKLFF
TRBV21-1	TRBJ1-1	CARRAGLVREWKENTEAFF
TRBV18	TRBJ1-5	CASSPQGGGNQPQHF
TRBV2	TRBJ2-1	CASSRQGYNEQFF
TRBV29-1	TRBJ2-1	CSVEGVHEQFF
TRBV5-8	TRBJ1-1	CASSEDVWGGTEAFF
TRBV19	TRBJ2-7	CASSLSGRAAEQYF
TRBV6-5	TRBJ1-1	CASSYSGRNTEAFF
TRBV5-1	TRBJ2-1	CASSFSGTSGRAGEQFF
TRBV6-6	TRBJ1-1	CASIFDGGTEAFF
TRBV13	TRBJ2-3	CASSPTADTQYF
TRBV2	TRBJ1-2	CASRQGAMNGYTF
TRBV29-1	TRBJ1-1	CSVDRGDTEAFF
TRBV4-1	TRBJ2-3	CASSQGLNTQYF
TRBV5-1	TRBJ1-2	CASNLNLGSGGYTF
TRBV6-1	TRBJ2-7	CASSEASGYEQYF
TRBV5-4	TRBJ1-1	CASSLDRNTEAFF
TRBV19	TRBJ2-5	CASSTTGGGETQYF
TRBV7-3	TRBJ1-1	CASSPTGGTEAFF
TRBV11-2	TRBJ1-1	CASSYGQQNTEAFF
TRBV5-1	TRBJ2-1	CASSLVPGRAKEQFF
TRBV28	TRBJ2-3	CASSPPAGAGTDTQYF
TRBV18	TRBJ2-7	CASSPQRLAGVGEQYF
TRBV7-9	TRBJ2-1	CASSFETSGNEQFF